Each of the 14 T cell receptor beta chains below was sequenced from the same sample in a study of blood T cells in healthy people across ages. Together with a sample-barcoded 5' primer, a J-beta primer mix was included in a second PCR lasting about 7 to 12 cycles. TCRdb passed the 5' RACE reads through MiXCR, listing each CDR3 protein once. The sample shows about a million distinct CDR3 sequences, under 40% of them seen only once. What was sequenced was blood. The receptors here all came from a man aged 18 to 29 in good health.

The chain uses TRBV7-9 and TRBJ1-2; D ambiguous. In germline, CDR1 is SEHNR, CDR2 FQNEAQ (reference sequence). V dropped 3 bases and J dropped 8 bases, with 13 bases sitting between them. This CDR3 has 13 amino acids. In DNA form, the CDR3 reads TGTGCCAGCAGCTTTATGGGATGGGAAGGCTACACCTTC. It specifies CASSFMGWEGYTF.

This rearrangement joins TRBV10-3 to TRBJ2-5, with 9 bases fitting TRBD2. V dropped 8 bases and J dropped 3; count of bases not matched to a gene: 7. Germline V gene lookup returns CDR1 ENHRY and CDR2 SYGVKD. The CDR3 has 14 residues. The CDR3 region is CAIGRASGEETQYF. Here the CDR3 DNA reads TGTGCCATCGGCCGGGCTAGCGGGGAAGAGACCCAGTACTTC.

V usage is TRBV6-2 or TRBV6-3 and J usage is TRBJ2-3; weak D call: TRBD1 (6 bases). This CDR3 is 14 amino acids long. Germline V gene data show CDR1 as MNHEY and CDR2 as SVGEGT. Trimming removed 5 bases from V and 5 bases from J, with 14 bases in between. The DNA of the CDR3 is TGTGCCAGCAGTCGCGGACAGCTCGGAGATACGCAGTATTTT. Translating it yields CASSRGQLGDTQYF.

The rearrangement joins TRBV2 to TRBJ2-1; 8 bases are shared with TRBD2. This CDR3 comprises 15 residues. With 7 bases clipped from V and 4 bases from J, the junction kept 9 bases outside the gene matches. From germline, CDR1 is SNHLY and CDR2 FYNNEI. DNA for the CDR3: TGTGCCAGCACCGGCGGGCGGGAGGCTTACAATGAGCAGTTCTTC. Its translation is CASTGGREAYNEQFF.

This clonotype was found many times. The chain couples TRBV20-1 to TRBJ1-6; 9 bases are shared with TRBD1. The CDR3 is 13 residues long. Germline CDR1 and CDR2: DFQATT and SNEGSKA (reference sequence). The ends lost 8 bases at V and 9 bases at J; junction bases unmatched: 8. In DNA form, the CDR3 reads TGCAGTCCTTACCGGGACAGGGTTTCACCCCTCCACTTT. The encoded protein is CSPYRDRVSPLHF.

CDR3 nucleotides: TGTGCCAGCAGCTTAGGCCCGATTGATACGCAGTATTTT. Translated, it gives CASSLGPIDTQYF. The gene calls are TRBV11-3 and TRBJ2-3; D not resolved. Looked up from germline, CDR1 is SGHNT and CDR2 is YENEEA. The CDR3 loop spans 13 amino acids. V was cut by 1 base and J by 6 bases, with 8 bases left in between.

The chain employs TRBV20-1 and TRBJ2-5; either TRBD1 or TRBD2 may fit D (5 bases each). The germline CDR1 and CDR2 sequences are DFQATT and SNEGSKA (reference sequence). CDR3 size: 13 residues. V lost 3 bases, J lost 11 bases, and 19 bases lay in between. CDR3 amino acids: CSASPPGKGFQYF. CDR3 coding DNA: TGCAGTGCTAGTCCCCCGGGGAAGGGGTTTCAGTACTTC.

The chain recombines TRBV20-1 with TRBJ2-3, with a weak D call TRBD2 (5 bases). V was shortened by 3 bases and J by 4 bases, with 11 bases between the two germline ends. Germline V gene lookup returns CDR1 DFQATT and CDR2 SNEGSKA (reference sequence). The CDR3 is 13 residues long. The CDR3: CSAREAVADTQYF. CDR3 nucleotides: TGCAGTGCTAGGGAGGCGGTGGCAGATACGCAGTATTTT.

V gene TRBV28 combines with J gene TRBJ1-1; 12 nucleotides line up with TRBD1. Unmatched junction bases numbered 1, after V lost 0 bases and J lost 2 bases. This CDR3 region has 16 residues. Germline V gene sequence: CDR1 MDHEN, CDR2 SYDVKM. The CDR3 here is CASSLWGQGANTEAFF. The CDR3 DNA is TGTGCCAGCAGTTTATGGGGACAGGGGGCCAACACTGAAGCTTTCTTT.

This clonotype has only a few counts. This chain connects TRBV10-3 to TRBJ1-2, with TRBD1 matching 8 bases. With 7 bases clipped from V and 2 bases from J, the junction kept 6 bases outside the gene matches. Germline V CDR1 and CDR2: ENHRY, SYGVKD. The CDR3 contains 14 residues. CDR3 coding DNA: TGTGCCATCACCGAGGGACAGGTCAACTATGGCTACACCTTC. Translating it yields CAITEGQVNYGYTF.

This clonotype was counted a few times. The DNA for the CDR3 is TGCGCCAGCAGCCAAGATGGAGACAGGAACAACAATGAGCAGTTCTTC. It yields the protein CASSQDGDRNNNEQFF. The chain links TRBV4-1 to TRBJ2-1; perhaps TRBD1 as D (6 bases). The CDR3 has 16 residues. Trimming removed 0 bases from V and 5 bases from J, with 14 bases in between. In germline, CDR1 is MGHRA, CDR2 YSYEKL.

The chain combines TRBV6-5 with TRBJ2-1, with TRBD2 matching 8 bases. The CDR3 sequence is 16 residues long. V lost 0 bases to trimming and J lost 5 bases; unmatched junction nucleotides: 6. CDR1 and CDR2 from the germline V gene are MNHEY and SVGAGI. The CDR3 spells CASSYSTGGADNEQFF. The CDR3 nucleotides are TGTGCCAGCAGTTACTCGACCGGGGGGGCGGACAATGAGCAGTTCTTC.

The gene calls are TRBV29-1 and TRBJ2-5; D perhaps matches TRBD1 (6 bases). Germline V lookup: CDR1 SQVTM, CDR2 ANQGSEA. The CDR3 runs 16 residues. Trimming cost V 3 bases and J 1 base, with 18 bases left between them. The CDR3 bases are TGCAGCGTTGATGGAGCACTCACAGGGCTCCAAGAGACCCAGTACTTC. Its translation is CSVDGALTGLQETQYF.

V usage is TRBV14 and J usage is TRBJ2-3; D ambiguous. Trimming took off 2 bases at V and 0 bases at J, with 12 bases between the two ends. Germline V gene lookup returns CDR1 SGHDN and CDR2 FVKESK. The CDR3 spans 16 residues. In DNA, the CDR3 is TGTGCCAGCAGCCAACCTGTCTCCTCTAGCACAGATACGCAGTATTTT. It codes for CASSQPVSSSTDTQYF. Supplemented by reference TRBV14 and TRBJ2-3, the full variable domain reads EAGVTQFPSHSVIEKGQTVTLRCDPISGHDNLYWYRRVMGKEIKFLLHFVKESKQDESGMPNNRFLAERTGGTYSTLKVQPAELEDSGVYFCASSQPVSSSTDTQYFGPGTRLTVL.